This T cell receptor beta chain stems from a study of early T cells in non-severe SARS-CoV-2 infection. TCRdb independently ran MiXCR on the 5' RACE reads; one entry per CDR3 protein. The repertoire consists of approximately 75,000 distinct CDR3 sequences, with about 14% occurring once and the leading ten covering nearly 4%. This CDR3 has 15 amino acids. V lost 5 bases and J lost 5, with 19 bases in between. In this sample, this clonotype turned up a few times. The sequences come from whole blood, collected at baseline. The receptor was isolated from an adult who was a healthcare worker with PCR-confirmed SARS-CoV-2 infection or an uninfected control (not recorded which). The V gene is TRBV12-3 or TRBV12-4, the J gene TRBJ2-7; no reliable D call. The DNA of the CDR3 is TGTGCCAGCAGTAGGATTTACACTATTGTCCACGAGCAGTACTTC. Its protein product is CASSRIYTIVHEQYF.